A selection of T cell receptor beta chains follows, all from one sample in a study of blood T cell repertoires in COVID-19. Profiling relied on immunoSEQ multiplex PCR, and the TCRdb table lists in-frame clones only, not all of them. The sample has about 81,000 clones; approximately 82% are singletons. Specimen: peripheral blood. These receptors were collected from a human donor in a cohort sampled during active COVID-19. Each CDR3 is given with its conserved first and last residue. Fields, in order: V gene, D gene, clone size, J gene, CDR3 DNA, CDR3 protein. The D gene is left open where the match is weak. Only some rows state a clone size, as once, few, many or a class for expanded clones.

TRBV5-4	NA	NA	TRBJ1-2	TGTGCCAGCAGCTTGTTCGGCAGGGGCCTTGTCGAGGGCTACACCTTC	CASSLFGRGLVEGYTF
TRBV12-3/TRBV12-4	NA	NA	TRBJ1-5	TGTGCCAGCAGTTTTGGTAGTAATCAGCCCCAGCATTTT	CASSFGSNQPQHF
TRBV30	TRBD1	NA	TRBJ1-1	TGTGCCTGGATCACCCAGGGGGCCGCTGAAGCTTTCTTT	CAWITQGAAEAFF
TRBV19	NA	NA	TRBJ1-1	TGTGCCAGTAGTATTCAGGCCGAGAACACTGAAGCTTTCTTT	CASSIQAENTEAFF
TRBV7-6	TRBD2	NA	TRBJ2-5	TGTGCCAGCAGCTTAGGTCTAGCGGGGGGGCGCGAGACCCAGTACTTC	CASSLGLAGGRETQYF
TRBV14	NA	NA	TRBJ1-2	TGTGCCAGCAGCCACCTTTCGGAGTATGGCGGCTACACCTTC	CASSHLSEYGGYTF
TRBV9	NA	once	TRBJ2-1	TGTGCCAGCAGCGCCCAGAGGGAGAATGAGCAGTTCTTC	CASSAQRENEQFF
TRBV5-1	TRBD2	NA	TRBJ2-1	TGCGCCAGCAGCTTGGAGGCGGGGGGGCGAAATGAGCAGTTCTTC	CASSLEAGGRNEQFF
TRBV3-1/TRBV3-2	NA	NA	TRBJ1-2	TGTGCCAGCAGCTCTAGCCTCAAACAGGGCAGCTATGGCTACACCTTC	CASSSSLKQGSYGYTF
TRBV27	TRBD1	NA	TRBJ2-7	TGTGCCAGCAGAGGACCAACGACAGGGCGGGTATACGAGCAGTACTTC	CASRGPTTGRVYEQYF
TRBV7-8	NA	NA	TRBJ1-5	TGTGCCAGCAGCCTTACTGGACAGAATCAGCCCCAGCATTTT	CASSLTGQNQPQHF
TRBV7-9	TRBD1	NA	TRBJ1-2	TGTGCCAGCAGCCAATCTAAGGGGGCAGTCTCTAACTATGGCTACACCTTC	CASSQSKGAVSNYGYTF
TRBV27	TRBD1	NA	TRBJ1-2	TGTGCCAGCAGCTGGGACCGGGACAGCCTCTATGGCTACACCTTC	CASSWDRDSLYGYTF
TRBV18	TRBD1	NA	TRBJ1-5	TGTGCCAGCTCACCAGGACAGGGGTCCATCATTAGCAATCAGCCCCAGCATTTT	CASSPGQGSIISNQPQHF
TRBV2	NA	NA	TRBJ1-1	TGTGCCAGCAGACTGGACACTCGACTCACTGAAGCTTTCTTT	CASRLDTRLTEAFF
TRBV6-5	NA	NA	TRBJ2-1	TGTGCCAGCTGTTGGCTCTACAATGAGCAGTTCTTC	CASCWLYNEQFF
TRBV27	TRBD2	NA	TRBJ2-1	TGTGCCAGCAGACGGACTAGCGGAGCCTACAATGAGCAGTTCTTC	CASRRTSGAYNEQFF
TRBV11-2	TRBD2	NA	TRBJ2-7	TGTGCCAGCAGCCGCGGACTAGCGGTAACCAGATCCTACGAGCAGTACTTC	CASSRGLAVTRSYEQYF
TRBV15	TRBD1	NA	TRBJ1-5	TGTGCCACCAGCAGTCCCCGGGACAGGGTGGGTCAGCCCCAGCATTTT	CATSSPRDRVGQPQHF
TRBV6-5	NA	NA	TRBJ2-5	TGTGCCAGCAGTTACTCGAGGGGGTCCGGGGAGACCCAGTACTTC	CASSYSRGSGETQYF
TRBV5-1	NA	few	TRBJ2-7	TGCGCCAGCAGGCCGGGGAACGAGCAGTACTTC	CASRPGNEQYF
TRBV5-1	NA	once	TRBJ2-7	TGCGCCAGCAGCTTGAACAGGGACTACGAGCAGTACTTC	CASSLNRDYEQYF
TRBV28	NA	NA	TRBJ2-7	TGTGCCAGCAGTGAGGCTCGCAGCTCCTACGAGCAGTACTTC	CASSEARSSYEQYF
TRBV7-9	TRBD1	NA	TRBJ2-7	TGTGCCAGCAGCTCTGGGACAGGGGGATACGAGCAGTACTTC	CASSSGTGGYEQYF